A selection of T cell receptor beta chains follows, all from one sample in a study of beta chain features in type 1 diabetes. Method: immunoSEQ multiplex PCR; TCRdb's copy keeps in-frame clones and lacks some. The sample shows roughly 150,000 clones, around 8% of them seen only once. The specimen was central memory CD4+ T cells from blood. The receptors stem from a woman aged 35 to 49 with type 1 diabetes. Both conserved end residues are part of each CDR3. Each record gives: V gene, D gene, clone size, J gene, CDR3 DNA, CDR3 protein. A D gene is named only where the DNA matches it firmly. A row's size may be missing; if present it is once, few, many or a size class.

TRBV4-2,.,few,TRBJ2-3,TGTGCCAGCAGCCCAGGGGAGAGCACAGATACGCAGTATTTT,CASSPGESTDTQYF
TRBV4-3,.,.,TRBJ2-7,TGCGCCAGCAGCCAAGATGTCGTAGTCGAGGGTGGACTGGCCTACGAGCAGTACTTC,CASSQDVVVEGGLAYEQYF
TRBV20-1,.,many,TRBJ1-2,TGCAGTGTTTCAGGGGATCTTGGCTACACCTTC,CSVSGDLGYTF
TRBV7-8,.,.,TRBJ1-1,TGTGCCAGCAGCTCACAGCAGAACACTGAAGCTTTCTTT,CASSSQQNTEAFF
TRBV5-1,TRBD2,few,TRBJ2-1,TGCGCCAGCAGCTTGGGTAGCGGGCCATACAATGAGCAGTTCTTC,CASSLGSGPYNEQFF
TRBV6-6,TRBD1,.,TRBJ2-7,TGTGCCAGCAGCCTGGGACAGGTTTACTACGAGCAGTACTTC,CASSLGQVYYEQYF
TRBV7-2,.,.,TRBJ2-4,TGTGCCAGCAGGGACTGGGAAGGAAACATTCAGTACTTC,CASRDWEGNIQYF
TRBV7-3,TRBD2,few,TRBJ2-2,TGTGCCGGGAGGACTAGCGGGAGTCCCGGGGAGCTGTTTTTT,CAGRTSGSPGELFF
TRBV30,TRBD1,.,TRBJ2-2,TGTGCCTGGAGCCAGGGGACAGCATCGAGAACCGGGGAGCTGTTTTTT,CAWSQGTASRTGELFF
TRBV5-4,TRBD1,.,TRBJ1-2,TGTGCCAGCAGCACCCGGACAGGGAACTATGGCTACACCTTC,CASSTRTGNYGYTF
TRBV9,.,.,TRBJ2-3,TGTGCCAGCAGCGTAGGGCCAGGAAACACAGATACGCAGTATTTT,CASSVGPGNTDTQYF
TRBV5-1,TRBD2,few,TRBJ2-1,TGCGCCAGCAGCTCCCTAGCGGGAGGATTGAATGAGCAGTTCTTC,CASSSLAGGLNEQFF
TRBV4-3,.,.,TRBJ1-2,TGCGCCAGCAGCCAAGGTCCAGGCTACTATGGCTACACCTTC,CASSQGPGYYGYTF
TRBV27,.,few,TRBJ1-4,TGTGCCAGCAGTTTTATGGACACCGAAAAACTGTTTTTT,CASSFMDTEKLFF
TRBV28,.,.,TRBJ2-1,TGTGCCAGCAGTTTATCCTCGGCTAGCAGATCCTACAATGAGCAGTTCTTC,CASSLSSASRSYNEQFF
TRBV28,TRBD2,.,TRBJ2-1,TGTGCCAGCAGCCGCGGGACTAGCGACTACAATGAGCAGTTCTTC,CASSRGTSDYNEQFF
TRBV19,TRBD2,few,TRBJ2-7,TGTGCCAGTAGTACCCCGACTAGCGGGAGCTCCTACGAGCAGTACTTC,CASSTPTSGSSYEQYF
TRBV4-3,TRBD2,few,TRBJ2-1,TGCGCCAGCAGCCAAGATACGCCTAGCGGGAGGGTCAATGAGCAGTTCTTC,CASSQDTPSGRVNEQFF
TRBV15,TRBD1,.,TRBJ1-4,TGTGCCACCAGCAGCCTTGGGACAGTAAATGAAAAACTGTTTTTT,CATSSLGTVNEKLFF
TRBV5-6,TRBD2,.,TRBJ2-1,TGTGCCAGCAGCTTGGATCTAGCGGGGGATTACAATGAGCAGTTCTTC,CASSLDLAGDYNEQFF
TRBV7-9,TRBD1,few,TRBJ1-4,TGTGCCAGCAGCTTCCTCACGACAGGGGGCGCGAATGAAAAACTGTTTTTT,CASSFLTTGGANEKLFF
TRBV30,.,few,TRBJ1-1,TGTGCCTGGGAAGGGGGCACTGAAGCTTTCTTT,CAWEGGTEAFF
TRBV6-5,.,.,TRBJ2-3,TGTGCCAGCACGGGGTCAGATACGCAGTATTTT,CASTGSDTQYF
TRBV7-3,TRBD1,.,TRBJ1-2,TGTGCCAGCAGCTTGGGGACAGGGAACTATGGCTACACCTTC,CASSLGTGNYGYTF
TRBV11-3,.,few,TRBJ2-1,TGTGCCAGCAGCTTAGAGCCGGGGTACAATGAGCAGTTCTTC,CASSLEPGYNEQFF
TRBV11-2,.,few,TRBJ2-7,TGTGCCAGCAGCTTAGAAGGAGGCGGAGGGCCCTACGAGCAGTACTTC,CASSLEGGGGPYEQYF
TRBV2,TRBD2,few,TRBJ2-5,TGTGCCAGCAGTTATCGTCGCGGGGGGCGACAAGAGACCCAGTACTTC,CASSYRRGGRQETQYF
TRBV7-2,TRBD2,few,TRBJ2-7,TGTGCCAGCAGCTCAACTGGGGGACTAGCGGGAGGCGAGCAGTACTTC,CASSSTGGLAGGEQYF
TRBV7-7,.,many,TRBJ2-6,TGTGCTAGCAGCTTAGTTATGGGGGCCAACGTCCTGACTTTC,CASSLVMGANVLTF
TRBV18,.,.,TRBJ1-2,TGTGCCAGCTCACCAGACAGAAGTTATGGCTACACCTTC,CASSPDRSYGYTF
TRBV19,TRBD1,.,TRBJ1-5,TGTGCCAGTAGTACCTTTACGGCAGGGGGTCAGCCCCAGCATTTT,CASSTFTAGGQPQHF
TRBV19,TRBD1,.,TRBJ1-5,TGTGCCAGTAGTGCCGGCGACAGGGTTCTGTATCAGCCCCAGCATTTT,CASSAGDRVLYQPQHF
TRBV15,TRBD1,.,TRBJ1-1,TGTGCCACCAGCAAAGGCGGGACAGGGGACCTGGAAGCTTTCTTT,CATSKGGTGDLEAFF
TRBV6-1,TRBD2,.,TRBJ2-5,TGTGCCAGCAACCTCAACGGGGGGGCGCGAGAGACCCAGTACTTC,CASNLNGGARETQYF
TRBV5-1,.,few,TRBJ1-2,TGCGCCAGCAGCCCGGGATCCAAAACTATTAATGGCTACACCTTC,CASSPGSKTINGYTF
TRBV6-5,.,few,TRBJ1-1,TGTGCCAGCAGTCGCTCCCCGGGAAAAGCTTTCTTT,CASSRSPGKAFF
TRBV11-2,.,.,TRBJ2-1,TGTGCCAGCAGCTTTCCCTTAGATGAGCAGTTCTTC,CASSFPLDEQFF
TRBV5-4,TRBD2,.,TRBJ2-7,TGTGCCAGCAACTCCATCGGCGGGAGCTCCTACGAGCAGTACTTC,CASNSIGGSSYEQYF
TRBV2,TRBD1,few,TRBJ2-1,TGTGCCAGCAGTGATCAGGGACAGGGGTTCAATGAGCAGTTCTTC,CASSDQGQGFNEQFF
TRBV4-2,.,.,TRBJ1-5,TGTGCCAGCAGCCAAGAAGGCGGGCAGCCCCAGCATTTT,CASSQEGGQPQHF
TRBV4-2,.,.,TRBJ2-1,TGTGCCAGCAGCCAAGGCGTACTAAATGAGCAGTTCTTC,CASSQGVLNEQFF
TRBV6-5,.,.,TRBJ1-1,TGTGCCAGCAGTTACCGAGGGGGTGAAGCTTTCTTT,CASSYRGGEAFF
TRBV5-1,.,many,TRBJ2-7,TGCGCCAGCAAAAGGGAGAACGAGCAGTACTTC,CASKRENEQYF